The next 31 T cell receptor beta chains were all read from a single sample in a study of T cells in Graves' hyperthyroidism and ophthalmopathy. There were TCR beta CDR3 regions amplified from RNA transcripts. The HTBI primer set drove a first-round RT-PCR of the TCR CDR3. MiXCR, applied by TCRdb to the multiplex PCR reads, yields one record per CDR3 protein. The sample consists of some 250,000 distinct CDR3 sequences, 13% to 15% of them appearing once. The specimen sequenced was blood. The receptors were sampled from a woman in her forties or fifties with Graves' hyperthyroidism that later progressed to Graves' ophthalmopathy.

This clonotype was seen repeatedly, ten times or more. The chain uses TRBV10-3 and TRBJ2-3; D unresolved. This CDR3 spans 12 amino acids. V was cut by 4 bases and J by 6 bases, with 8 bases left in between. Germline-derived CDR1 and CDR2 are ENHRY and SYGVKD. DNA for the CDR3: TGTGCCATCAGTGGTGGATACGATACGCAGTATTTT. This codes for CAISGGYDTQYF.

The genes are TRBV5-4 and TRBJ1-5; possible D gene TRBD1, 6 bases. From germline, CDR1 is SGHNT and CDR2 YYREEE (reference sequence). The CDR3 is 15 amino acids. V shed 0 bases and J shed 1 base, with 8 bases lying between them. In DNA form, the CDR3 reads TGTGCCAGCAGCTTGGCAGGGGCAAGCAATCAGCCCCAGCATTTT. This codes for CASSLAGASNQPQHF.

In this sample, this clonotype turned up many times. CDR3 residues: CASSPQRTSYNEQFF. The CDR3 DNA is TGTGCCAGCAGTCCTCAAAGGACCTCCTACAATGAGCAGTTCTTC. The chain recombines TRBV6-2 or TRBV6-3 with TRBJ2-1; D is unclear. This CDR3 has 15 amino acids. Deletions cut 5 bases from V and 0 bases from J, with 11 bases between. Germline V gene data show CDR1 as MNHEY and CDR2 as SVGEGT.

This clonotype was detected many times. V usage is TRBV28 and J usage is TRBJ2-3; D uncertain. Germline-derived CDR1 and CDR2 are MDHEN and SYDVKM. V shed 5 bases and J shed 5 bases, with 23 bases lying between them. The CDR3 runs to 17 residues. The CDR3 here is CASSPLKFGAYLDTQYF. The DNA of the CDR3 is TGTGCCAGCAGTCCCCTAAAGTTCGGTGCCTACCTAGATACGCAGTATTTT.

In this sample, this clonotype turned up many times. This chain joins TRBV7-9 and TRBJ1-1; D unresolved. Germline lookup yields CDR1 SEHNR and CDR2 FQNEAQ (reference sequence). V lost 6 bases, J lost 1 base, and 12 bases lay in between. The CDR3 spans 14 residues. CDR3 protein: CASSPPGPNTEAFF. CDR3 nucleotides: TGTGCCAGCAGTCCCCCGGGCCCGAACACTGAAGCTTTCTTT.

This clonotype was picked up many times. CDR3 amino acids: CASSHWEGSRTYEQYF. In nucleotides, the CDR3 is TGTGCCAGCAGCCACTGGGAAGGTAGCCGAACCTACGAGCAGTACTTC. The gene calls are TRBV7-9 and TRBJ2-7; D uncertain. Germline CDR1 reads SEHNR; CDR2 reads FQNEAQ (reference sequence). Deletions cut 5 bases from V and 2 bases from J, with 19 bases between. The CDR3 is made up of 16 amino acids. The variable domain in full, with the rest retrieved from reference TRBV7-9 and TRBJ2-7, is DTGVSQNPRHKITKRGQNVTFRCDPISEHNRLYWYRQTLGQGPEFLTYFQNEAQLEKSRLLSDRFSAERPKGSFSTLEIQRTEQGDSAMYLCASSHWEGSRTYEQYFGPGTRLTVT.

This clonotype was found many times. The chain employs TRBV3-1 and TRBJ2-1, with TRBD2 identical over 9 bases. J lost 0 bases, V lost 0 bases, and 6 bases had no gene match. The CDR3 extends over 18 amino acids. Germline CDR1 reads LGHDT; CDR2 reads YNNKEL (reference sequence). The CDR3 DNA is TGTGCCAGCAGCCAAGATACTAGCGGGCGCAGCTCCTACAATGAGCAGTTCTTC. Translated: CASSQDTSGRSSYNEQFF.

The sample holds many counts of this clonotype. Here the CDR3 reads CASRSAQTRYGYTF. Here the CDR3 DNA reads TGTGCCAGTAGATCAGCCCAGACCCGATATGGCTACACCTTC. This rearrangement joins TRBV19 to TRBJ1-2, with D unresolved. CDR1 LNHDA and CDR2 SQIVND come from the germline V gene (reference sequence). The V and J ends lost 6 bases and 5 bases respectively, with 16 bases between them. CDR3 length: 14 amino acids.

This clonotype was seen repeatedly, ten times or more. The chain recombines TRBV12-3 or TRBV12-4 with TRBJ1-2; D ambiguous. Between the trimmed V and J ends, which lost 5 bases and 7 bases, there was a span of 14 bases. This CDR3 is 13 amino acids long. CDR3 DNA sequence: TGTGCCAGCAGTGCCGAGAGAACAAGTGGCTACACCTTC. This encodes CASSAERTSGYTF.

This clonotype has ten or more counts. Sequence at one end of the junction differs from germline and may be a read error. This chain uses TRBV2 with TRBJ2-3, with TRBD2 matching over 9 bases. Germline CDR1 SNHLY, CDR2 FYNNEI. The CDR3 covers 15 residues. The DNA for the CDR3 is TGTGCCAGCAGCGAAGGGACTAGCAGCACAGATACGCAGTATTTT. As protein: CASSEGTSSTDTQYF.

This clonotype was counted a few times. The CDR3, as DNA: TGCGCCAGCAGCCGCCACGCGGGACTAGCGGCATACGAGCAGTACTTC. Translated: CASSRHAGLAAYEQYF. This chain connects TRBV4-1 to TRBJ2-7, with 11 bases aligning to TRBD2. CDR1 and CDR2 from the germline V gene are MGHRA and YSYEKL. The CDR3 runs to 16 residues. Unmatched junction bases numbered 9, after V lost 4 bases and J lost 4 bases.

CDR3 coding DNA: TGTGCCAGCAGTTCTATATTGTTCCATGACGCTACCTTTAGCACAGATACGCAGTATTTT. This gives the protein CASSSILFHDATFSTDTQYF. The chain uses TRBV28 and TRBJ2-3; D not certain. CDR1 is MDHEN, CDR2 SYDVKM, per germline. The CDR3 runs to 20 residues. V was clipped by 4 bases and J by 0 bases, with 26 bases between them. Combining the CDR3 with reference TRBV28 and TRBJ2-3 gives the whole variable domain DVKVTQSSRYLVKRTGEKVFLECVQDMDHENMFWYRQDPGLGLRLIYFSYDVKMKEKGDIPEGYSVSREKKERFSLILESASTNQTSMYLCASSSILFHDATFSTDTQYFGPGTRLTVL.

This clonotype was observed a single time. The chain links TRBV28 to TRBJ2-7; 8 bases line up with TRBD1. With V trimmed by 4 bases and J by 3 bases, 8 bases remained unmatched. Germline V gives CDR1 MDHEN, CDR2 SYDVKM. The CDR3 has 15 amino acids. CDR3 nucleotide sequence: TGTGCCAGCAGTTCAAGCCCCGGGACAGGCTACGAGCAGTACTTC. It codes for CASSSSPGTGYEQYF. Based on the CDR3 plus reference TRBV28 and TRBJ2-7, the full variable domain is DVKVTQSSRYLVKRTGEKVFLECVQDMDHENMFWYRQDPGLGLRLIYFSYDVKMKEKGDIPEGYSVSREKKERFSLILESASTNQTSMYLCASSSSPGTGYEQYFGPGTRLTVT.

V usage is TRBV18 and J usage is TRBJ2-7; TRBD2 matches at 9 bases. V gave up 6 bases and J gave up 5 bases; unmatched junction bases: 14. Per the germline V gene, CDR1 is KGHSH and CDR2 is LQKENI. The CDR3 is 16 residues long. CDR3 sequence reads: CASSKGIAGEVNEQYF. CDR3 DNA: TGTGCCAGCTCTAAGGGAATAGCGGGAGAAGTCAACGAGCAGTACTTC.

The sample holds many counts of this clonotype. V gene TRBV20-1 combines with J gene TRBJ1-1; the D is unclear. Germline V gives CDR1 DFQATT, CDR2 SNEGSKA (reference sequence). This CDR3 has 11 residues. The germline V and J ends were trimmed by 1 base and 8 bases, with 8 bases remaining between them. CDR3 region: CSARALGEAFF. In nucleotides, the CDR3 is TGCAGTGCTAGAGCCCTGGGGGAAGCTTTCTTT.

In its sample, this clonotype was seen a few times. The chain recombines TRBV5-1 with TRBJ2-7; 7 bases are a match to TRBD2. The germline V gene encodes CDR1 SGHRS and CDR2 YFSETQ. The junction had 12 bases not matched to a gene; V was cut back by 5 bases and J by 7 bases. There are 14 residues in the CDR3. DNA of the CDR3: TGCGCCAGCAGACGGGCGGGAGCCCCGGGGGAGCAGTACTTC. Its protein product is CASRRAGAPGEQYF.

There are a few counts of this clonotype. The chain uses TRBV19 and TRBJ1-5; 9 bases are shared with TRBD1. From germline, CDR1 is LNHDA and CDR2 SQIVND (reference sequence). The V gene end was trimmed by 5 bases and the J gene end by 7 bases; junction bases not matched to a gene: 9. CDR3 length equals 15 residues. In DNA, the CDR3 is TGTGCCAGTAGTCCAGGAGGGGACAGGGCCCAGCCCCAGCATTTT. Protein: CASSPGGDRAQPQHF.

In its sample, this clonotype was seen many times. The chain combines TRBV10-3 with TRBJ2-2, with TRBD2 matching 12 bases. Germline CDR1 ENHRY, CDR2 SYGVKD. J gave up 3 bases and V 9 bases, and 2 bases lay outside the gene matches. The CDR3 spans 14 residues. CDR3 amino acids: CAIRLAGDTGELFF. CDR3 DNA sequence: TGTGCCATTAGACTAGCGGGGGACACCGGGGAGCTGTTTTTT.

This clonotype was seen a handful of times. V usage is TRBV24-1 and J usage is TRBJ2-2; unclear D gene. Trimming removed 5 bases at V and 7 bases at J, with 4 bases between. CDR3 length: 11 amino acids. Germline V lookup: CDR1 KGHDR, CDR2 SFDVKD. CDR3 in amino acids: CATSVYGELFF. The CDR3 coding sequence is TGTGCCACCAGTGTTTACGGGGAGCTGTTTTTT.

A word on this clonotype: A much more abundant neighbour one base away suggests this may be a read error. CDR3 residues: CASNVEGVGPWEQYF. DNA of the CDR3: TGTGCCAGCAACGTAGAGGGCGTTGGGCCTTGGGAGCAGTACTTC. J is TRBJ2-7 and V is TRBV9, with D perhaps TRBD2 (5 bases). Germline V gene sequence: CDR1 SGDLS, CDR2 YYNGEE. The CDR3 runs 15 residues.

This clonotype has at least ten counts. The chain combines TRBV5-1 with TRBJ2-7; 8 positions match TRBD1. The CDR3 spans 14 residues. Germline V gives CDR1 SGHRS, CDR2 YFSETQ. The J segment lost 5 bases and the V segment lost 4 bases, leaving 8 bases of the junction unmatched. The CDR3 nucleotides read TGCGCCAGCAGCGAGAGGACAGGGTCTAACGAGCAGTACTTC. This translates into CASSERTGSNEQYF.

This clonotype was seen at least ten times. The DNA for the CDR3 is TGTGCCAGCAGCCAAGTAGAGAGAACCGGGGAGCTGTTTTTT. This encodes CASSQVERTGELFF. The chain couples TRBV3-1 to TRBJ2-2; D remains ambiguous. Trimming stripped 1 base from V and 5 bases from J, with 8 bases between. The CDR3 has 14 amino acids. Germline CDR1 and CDR2: LGHDT and YNNKEL (reference sequence).

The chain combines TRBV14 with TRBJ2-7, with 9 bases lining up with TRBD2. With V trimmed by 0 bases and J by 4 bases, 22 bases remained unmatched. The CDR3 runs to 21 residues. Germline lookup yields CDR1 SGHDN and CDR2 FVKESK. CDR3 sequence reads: CASSQDSPTSLSSGRTYEQYF. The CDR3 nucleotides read TGTGCCAGCAGCCAAGATAGCCCGACCAGCCTTAGTAGCGGGAGAACTTACGAGCAGTACTTC.

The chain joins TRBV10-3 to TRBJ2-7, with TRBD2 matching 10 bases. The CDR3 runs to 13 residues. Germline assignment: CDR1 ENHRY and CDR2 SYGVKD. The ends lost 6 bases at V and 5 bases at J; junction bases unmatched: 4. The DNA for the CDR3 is TGTGCCATCAGCCGTACTAGCGGGGACGAGCAGTACTTC. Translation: CAISRTSGDEQYF.

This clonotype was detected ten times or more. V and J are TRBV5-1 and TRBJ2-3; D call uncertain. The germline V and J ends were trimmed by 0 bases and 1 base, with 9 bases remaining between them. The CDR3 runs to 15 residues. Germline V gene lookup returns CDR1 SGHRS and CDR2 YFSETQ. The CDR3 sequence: CASSLDIVRTDTQYF. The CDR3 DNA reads TGCGCCAGCAGCTTGGACATTGTACGCACAGATACGCAGTATTTT.

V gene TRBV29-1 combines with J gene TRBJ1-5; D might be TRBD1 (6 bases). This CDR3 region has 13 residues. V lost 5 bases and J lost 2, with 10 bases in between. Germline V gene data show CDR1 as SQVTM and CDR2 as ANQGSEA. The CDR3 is CSVTRGGNQPQHF. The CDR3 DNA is TGCAGCGTTACGAGGGGGGGCAATCAGCCCCAGCATTTT.

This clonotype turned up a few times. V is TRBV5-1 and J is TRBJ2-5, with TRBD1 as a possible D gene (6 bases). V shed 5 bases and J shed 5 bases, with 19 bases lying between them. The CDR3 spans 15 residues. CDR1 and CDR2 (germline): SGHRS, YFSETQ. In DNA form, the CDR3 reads TGCGCCAGCAGAGAAGTGGCAGGGGCTATGGAGACCCAGTACTTC. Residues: CASREVAGAMETQYF.

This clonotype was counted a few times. CDR3 DNA sequence: TGCGCCAGCAGCCAAGTACAGGGGGTGGAATATGGCTACACCTTC. It is translated as CASSQVQGVEYGYTF. This sequence joins TRBV4-1 and TRBJ1-2; 8 bases are a match to TRBD1. This CDR3 contains 15 residues. The V and J ends lost 1 base and 5 bases, in that order; junction bases with no gene match: 6. CDR1 and CDR2 from the germline V gene are MGHRA and YSYEKL.

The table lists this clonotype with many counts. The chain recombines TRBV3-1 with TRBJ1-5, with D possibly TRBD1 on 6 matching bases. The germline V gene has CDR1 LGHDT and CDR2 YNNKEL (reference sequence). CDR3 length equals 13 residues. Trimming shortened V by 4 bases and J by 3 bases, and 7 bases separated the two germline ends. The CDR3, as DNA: TGTGCCAGCAGCCGGGACACCAATCAGCCCCAGCATTTT. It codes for CASSRDTNQPQHF.

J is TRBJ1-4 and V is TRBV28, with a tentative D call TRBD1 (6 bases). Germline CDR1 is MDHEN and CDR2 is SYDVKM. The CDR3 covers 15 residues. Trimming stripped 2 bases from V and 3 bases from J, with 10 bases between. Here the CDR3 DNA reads TGTGCCAGCAGTTTAGGGGGGCTGGCTAATGAAAAACTGTTTTTT. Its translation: CASSLGGLANEKLFF.

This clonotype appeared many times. CDR3 protein: CASSLEWQGGGYTF. As DNA, the CDR3 is TGCGCCAGCAGCTTGGAGTGGCAGGGTGGCGGCTACACCTTC. This chain connects TRBV5-1 to TRBJ1-2, with a possible D match to TRBD1 (5 bases). The germline V and J ends were trimmed by 0 bases and 8 bases, with 14 bases remaining between them. Germline V gives CDR1 SGHRS, CDR2 YFSETQ. The length of the CDR3 is 14 residues. Drawing the rest from reference TRBV5-1 and TRBJ1-2, the complete variable domain is KAGVTQTPRYLIKTRGQQVTLSCSPISGHRSVSWYQQTPGQGLQFLFEYFSETQRNKGNFPGRFSGRQFSNSRSEMNVSTLELGDSALYLCASSLEWQGGGYTFGSGTRLTVV.